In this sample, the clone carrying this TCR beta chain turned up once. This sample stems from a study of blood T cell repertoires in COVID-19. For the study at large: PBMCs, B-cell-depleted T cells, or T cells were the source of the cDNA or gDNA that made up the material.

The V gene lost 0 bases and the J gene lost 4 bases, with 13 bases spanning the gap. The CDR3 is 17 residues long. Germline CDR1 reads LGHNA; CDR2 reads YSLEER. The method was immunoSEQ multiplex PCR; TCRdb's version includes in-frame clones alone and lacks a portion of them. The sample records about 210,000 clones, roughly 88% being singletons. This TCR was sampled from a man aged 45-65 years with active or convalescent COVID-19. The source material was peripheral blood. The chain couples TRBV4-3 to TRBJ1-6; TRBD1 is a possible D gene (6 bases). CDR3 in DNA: TGCGCCAGCAGCCAAGATTCGAGAACAGGGTATAATTCACCCCTCCACTTT. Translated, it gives CASSQDSRTGYNSPLHF.